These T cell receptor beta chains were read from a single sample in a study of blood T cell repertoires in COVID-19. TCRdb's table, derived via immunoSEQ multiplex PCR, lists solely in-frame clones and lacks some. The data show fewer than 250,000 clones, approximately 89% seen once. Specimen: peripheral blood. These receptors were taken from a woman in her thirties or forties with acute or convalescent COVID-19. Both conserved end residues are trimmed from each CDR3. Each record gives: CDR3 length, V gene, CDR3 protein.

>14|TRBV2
ASSDVGTSGTDTQY
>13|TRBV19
ASSSHPGQSFEAF
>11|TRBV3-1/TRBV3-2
ASSRQGNTEAF
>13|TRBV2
ASRTTGGSNQPQH
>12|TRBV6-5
ASSYVGVDTEAF
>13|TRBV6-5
ASRDPGQGIEKLF
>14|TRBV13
ASSPRGQGVNTEAF
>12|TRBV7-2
ASSWDRGGEKLF
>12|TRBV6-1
ASSELRGRETQY
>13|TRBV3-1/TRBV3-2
ASSQEDRDRAEAF
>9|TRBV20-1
SAGVSYGYT
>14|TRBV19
ASGLGAGWVNQPQH
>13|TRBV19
ASSIGGGSNQPQH
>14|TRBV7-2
ASSPGGGDRVNEQF
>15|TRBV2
ASRGLLQGARDQPQH
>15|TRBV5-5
ASSPGGPSTYNSPLH
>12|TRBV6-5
ASSFYSTNYGYT
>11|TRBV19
ASSVRDRGLLF
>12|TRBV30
AWSKGGGRETQY
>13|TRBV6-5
ASSYRQGRDNEQF
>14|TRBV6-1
ASSEGQGASSETQY
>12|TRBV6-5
ASSYQDSNYGYT
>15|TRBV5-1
ASSLTTGQAQVYGYT
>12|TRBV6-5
ASSYDMYNSPLH
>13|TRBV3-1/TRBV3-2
ASSQDVRGEDIQY
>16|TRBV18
ASSPHGGQGASSTEAF
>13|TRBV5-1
ASSPTGRANYGYT
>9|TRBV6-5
ASSRGYGYT
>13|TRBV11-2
ASRRPGQGPEKLF
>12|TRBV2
ASSDEEGMTEAF
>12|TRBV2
ASSLYRSNQPQH
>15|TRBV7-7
ASSQGLAGGRQETQY
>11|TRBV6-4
ASSRGDDNEQF
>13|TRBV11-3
ASSLGPISGRELF
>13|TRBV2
ASSVFPNSNQPQH
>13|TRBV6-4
ASSDEGGLGNEQF
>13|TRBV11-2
ASSPRTGDNSPLH
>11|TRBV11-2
ASSLGLAYTQY
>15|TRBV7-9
ASSLGPGQATNEKLF
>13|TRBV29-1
SVERQGANTGELF
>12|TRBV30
AWSIGQRSGGYT
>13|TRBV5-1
ASSSGLVNNQPQH